This TCR beta chain was captured in a study of T cells in Graves' hyperthyroidism and ophthalmopathy. Study conclusions and caveats: Most thyroid clonotypes with frequency above 0.001 were detected in blood.

Amplified TCR beta CDR3 regions came from RNA transcripts. HTBI primers were employed in a first-round RT-PCR of the TCR CDR3. Using its own MiXCR run on the multiplex PCR reads, TCRdb lists one record per CDR3 protein. The table includes roughly 520,000 distinct CDR3 sequences, 24% detected once. Comments on this clonotype: The antigen is unknown.

This CDR3 comprises 14 residues. Germline V CDR1 and CDR2: MNHNS, SASEGT. V lost 1 base and J lost 7, with 10 bases in between. It was uncontrolled infection, other autoimmune disease, pregnancy or lactation that excluded patients. The TCR comes from a woman in her 30s with Graves' ophthalmopathy. The J gene is TRBJ2-2, the V gene TRBV6-1; TRBD2 might be the D (5 bases). Sequencing was carried out using blood. CDR3 loop: CASSEGSSYGELFF. CDR3 sequence (DNA): TGTGCCAGCAGTGAAGGGTCTAGCTACGGGGAGCTGTTTTTT.